The rows below give T cell receptor beta chains drawn from one sample of a study of blood T cell repertoires in COVID-19. The protocol was immunoSEQ multiplex PCR, while the TCRdb copy is restricted to in-frame clones and leaves out a portion. Among over 130,000 clones listed, 65% to 85% were seen once. Sequencing was carried out using peripheral blood. The receptor source for this set is a human donor in a cohort sampled during active COVID-19. Each CDR3 is given with its conserved first and last residue. Each record gives: D gene, clone size, J gene, V gene, CDR3 DNA, CDR3 protein. The D gene is left open where the match is weak. A clone size is listed for some rows: how often the clone was seen (once, few, many), or a class if it is expanded.

>TRBD1|.|TRBJ2-7|TRBV19
TGTGCCAGTAGTATTGGGGGACAGGGGGTTCGCGAGCAGTACTTC
CASSIGGQGVREQYF
>.|.|TRBJ2-3|TRBV19
TGTGCCAGTAGTGGAACGGGACTCCACACAGATACGCAGTATTTT
CASSGTGLHTDTQYF
>.|.|TRBJ2-2|TRBV11-2
TGTGCCAGCAGCACAGGGCGGACCACCGGGGAGCTGTTTTTT
CASSTGRTTGELFF
>.|once|TRBJ1-6|TRBV5-8
TGTGCCAGCAACATCAGGGGAGACAATTCACCCCTCCACTTT
CASNIRGDNSPLHF
>.|.|TRBJ2-5|TRBV5-1
TGCGCCAGCAGCCTACGCCCGGGATCTTTAGAGACCCAGTACTTC
CASSLRPGSLETQYF
>TRBD1|.|TRBJ2-7|TRBV6-5
TGTGCCAGCAGGCAGGGACAGGGGGCGAGGGAGCAGTACTTC
CASRQGQGAREQYF
>TRBD1|.|TRBJ1-2|TRBV6-5
TGTGCCAGCAACCTGTGGAGGGGGCAGGGGTTTGGCTACACCTTC
CASNLWRGQGFGYTF
>.|.|TRBJ2-7|TRBV2
TGTGCCAGCAGTGAAGCGCGGCGCGAGCAGTACTTC
CASSEARREQYF
>.|.|TRBJ2-3|TRBV19
TGTGCCAGTAGTTCCCGCCGGGACTTTGATACGCAGTATTTT
CASSSRRDFDTQYF
>TRBD2|.|TRBJ2-6|TRBV5-1
TGCGCCAGCAGCTTTCTAGCGGGGACCCTCGGGGCCAACGTCCTGACTTTC
CASSFLAGTLGANVLTF
>.|.|TRBJ2-2|TRBV4-1
TGCGCCAGCAGCCAAGTATCGGACACCGGGGAGCTGTTTTTT
CASSQVSDTGELFF
>.|.|TRBJ2-1|TRBV11-2
TGTGCCAGCAGCTTACGCGGTCGGCAAAACAATGAGCAGTTCTTC
CASSLRGRQNNEQFF
>TRBD2|.|TRBJ2-1|TRBV7-9
TGTGCCAGCAGCTCCTTCGGACTAGCGGGGGGCCTATCCTACAATGAGCAGTTCTTC
CASSSFGLAGGLSYNEQFF
>.|.|TRBJ2-1|TRBV5-1
TGCGCCAGCAGCTTGGACGGGAACCCCTACAATGAGCAGTTCTTC
CASSLDGNPYNEQFF
>TRBD2|.|TRBJ2-1|TRBV4-1
TGCGCCAGCAATCAAGGGGTGGCTAGCGGGGGGTACAATGAGCAGTTCTTC
CASNQGVASGGYNEQFF
>TRBD2|.|TRBJ2-7|TRBV7-2
TGTGCCAGCAGCTTAACTAGCGGTACTCCTTACTCCTACGAGCAGTACTTC
CASSLTSGTPYSYEQYF
>TRBD1|.|TRBJ1-4|TRBV5-1
TGCGCCAGCAGCCCCTGGCGCCCGGGACAGGGGGTTTCGTGGGAAAAACTGTTTTTT
CASSPWRPGQGVSWEKLFF
>.|.|TRBJ2-7|TRBV9
TGTGCCAGCAGTGGAGGAAGGAGTCGCACCTACGAGCAGTACTTC
CASSGGRSRTYEQYF
>TRBD1|.|TRBJ1-1|TRBV7-6
TGTGCCAGCAGCGCCACAGGGGGGAACACTGAAGCTTTCTTT
CASSATGGNTEAFF
>TRBD2|few|TRBJ2-1|TRBV18
TGTGCCAGCTCAAGTAGCGGGGGGGGAAGCTCCTACAATGAGCAGTTCTTC
CASSSSGGGSSYNEQFF
>.|few|TRBJ1-6|TRBV2
TGTGCCACCTTTGAGGATAGGTCCTATAATTCACCCCTCCACTTT
CATFEDRSYNSPLHF